This is a list of T cell receptor beta chains from one sample in a study of technical replicates of blood from a few donors. Sequencing used immunoSEQ multiplex PCR; TCRdb keeps in-frame clones, though not all of them. The sample shows about 73,000 clones, approximately 90% of them seen only once. Sequenced material: PBMCs. All receptors come from a human donor in good health. Some clones in this sample may be carry-over from other donors' samples. CDR3s leave out the opening cysteine and the closing phenylalanine or tryptophan.

j_call v_call cdr3_aa
TRBJ2-2 TRBV7-7 ASSSGQGNTGELF
TRBJ2-7 TRBV30 AWRWVGGHEQY
TRBJ2-7 TRBV25-1 ASSESGGYEQY
TRBJ2-7 TRBV5-4 ASSLVGQDPFEQY
TRBJ2-5 TRBV9 ASSVATGNSETQY
TRBJ1-2 TRBV12-2 ARPAGQGCGYT
TRBJ1-2 TRBV6-5 ASTKTHDSFDGYT
TRBJ2-3 TRBV6-1 ASSEAPGAGGPDTQY
TRBJ2-7 TRBV7-6 ATSSTRSYEQY
TRBJ2-5 TRBV4-1 ASSHSRTSGRETQY
TRBJ2-7 TRBV7-8 ASSPNVRQAYEQY
TRBJ1-2 TRBV7-3 ASSRSYGYT
TRBJ1-2 TRBV7-9 ASSRDSGGYT
TRBJ1-2 TRBV5-6 ASSLDRTNYGYT
TRBJ2-5 TRBV6-5 ASRAQGAFETQY
TRBJ2-4 TRBV5-6 ASSLYGAVVKNIQY
TRBJ1-6 TRBV25-1 ASSEVGSPLH
TRBJ2-7 TRBV5-1 ASSLGAAGGPIEQY
TRBJ2-7 TRBV7-2 ASSLVAGGLYEQY
TRBJ1-3 TRBV11-2 ASSFTGGGNTIY
TRBJ2-7 TRBV4-3 ASSQDVLAGATVSYEQY
TRBJ2-1 TRBV4-3 ASSPRAGAVSYNEQF
TRBJ2-1 TRBV15 ATSRSQDSYNEQF
TRBJ1-1 TRBV7-6 ASSLDGGAEAF
TRBJ2-1 TRBV7-8 ASSSGSPGNEQF
TRBJ1-2 TRBV18 ASSPGDRLNYGYT
TRBJ2-1 TRBV21-1 ASSKVLGRDPNEQF
TRBJ2-7 TRBV7-8 ASSSTRTTSYEQY
TRBJ2-1 TRBV4-3 ASEGQGTNEQF
TRBJ2-5 TRBV19 ASSSHSGSVRETQY
TRBJ1-1 TRBV6-6 ASSYGGAGVGTEAF
TRBJ1-2 TRBV5-6 ASSHRMTGGNYGYT
TRBJ2-3 TRBV6-6 ASSYGGGLSTDTQY
TRBJ1-2 TRBV7-9 ASSEGQLLTYGYT
TRBJ2-1 TRBV7-3 ASSAWTGGEQF
TRBJ2-1 TRBV2 ASTTLAGRILNEQF
TRBJ1-4 TRBV6-5 ASSPGWTNEKLF
TRBJ2-1 TRBV6-6 ASTEVSGEQF
TRBJ1-5 TRBV2 ASSPGQGAGQPQH
TRBJ1-2 TRBV4-3 ASSQDGGPGGSGYT
TRBJ2-1 TRBV5-6 ASSLGPNKQF
TRBJ1-1 TRBV12-5 ASGGDRSRTMNTEAF
TRBJ1-6 TRBV5-1 ASSAQANSPLH
TRBJ2-2 TRBV6-6 ASSYSVRARELF
TRBJ2-7 TRBV6-1 ASSGASRGGEQY
TRBJ2-7 TRBV7-3 ASTEGGTETYEQY
TRBJ1-1 TRBV4-3 ASSQGMMAGATTEAF